A single sample is the source of the 22 T cell receptor beta chains below, sequenced in a study of T cells in Graves' hyperthyroidism and ophthalmopathy. The CDR3 regions of TCR beta were amplified from RNA transcripts. HTBI primers were the set used in a first-round RT-PCR of the TCR CDR3. TCRdb re-called the multiplex PCR reads through MiXCR, storing one row per CDR3 protein. The sample lists about 330,000 distinct CDR3 sequences; about an eighth were seen once. The sequenced material came from blood. These receptors came from a woman between 40 and 50 years old with Graves' ophthalmopathy.

This clonotype was recorded at least ten times. V and J are TRBV6-6 and TRBJ2-7; no clear D. Germline lookup yields CDR1 MNHNY and CDR2 SVGAGI (reference sequence). The CDR3 runs to 13 residues. V lost 0 bases and J lost 4, with 7 bases in between. The CDR3, as DNA: TGTGCCAGCAGTTACTCGGACCGTTACGAGCAGTACTTC. This gives the protein CASSYSDRYEQYF.

This clonotype has ten or more counts. The gene calls are TRBV28 and TRBJ1-1; maybe TRBD1 (6 bases). V lost 6 bases, J lost 0 bases, and 14 bases lay in between. The CDR3 is 15 residues long. The germline V gene has CDR1 MDHEN and CDR2 SYDVKM. Here the CDR3 DNA reads TGTGCCAGCAGACCCAAGACAGGCCTGAACACTGAAGCTTTCTTT. Protein: CASRPKTGLNTEAFF. The whole variable domain, filled in from reference TRBV28 and TRBJ1-1, reads DVKVTQSSRYLVKRTGEKVFLECVQDMDHENMFWYRQDPGLGLRLIYFSYDVKMKEKGDIPEGYSVSREKKERFSLILESASTNQTSMYLCASRPKTGLNTEAFFGQGTRLTVV.

The chain couples TRBV24-1 to TRBJ2-2; TRBD2 matches at 12 bases. Germline V CDR1 and CDR2: KGHDR, SFDVKD. Losses at the gene ends were 3 bases for V and 1 base for J; bases not matched to a gene: 11. The CDR3 runs 20 residues. The CDR3 region is CATSDPKRPTSGGNTGELFF. In nucleotides, the CDR3 is TGTGCCACCAGTGATCCGAAACGACCGACTAGCGGGGGGAACACCGGGGAGCTGTTTTTT.

This clonotype was seen repeatedly, ten times or more. The chain combines TRBV12-3 or TRBV12-4 with TRBJ1-2; TRBD1 might be the D (5 bases). The CDR3 is 15 residues long. Trimming removed 6 bases at V and 8 bases at J, with 22 bases between. This chain's CDR3 is CASSHRRGEIKGYTF. In DNA form, the CDR3 reads TGTGCCAGCAGCCACCGCAGAGGGGAGATTAAGGGCTACACCTTC.

There are many counts of this clonotype. V usage is TRBV11-2 and J usage is TRBJ2-7; maybe TRBD1 (5 bases). Trimming shortened V by 0 bases and J by 4 bases, and 13 bases separated the two germline ends. The CDR3 is 15 residues long. Germline values: CDR1 SGHAT, CDR2 FQNNGV. CDR3 region: CASSLEPRQSYEQYF. The CDR3 bases are TGTGCCAGCAGCTTAGAGCCGAGACAGAGTTACGAGCAGTACTTC.

This clonotype was detected only a few times. CDR3 sequence (DNA): TGTGCCAGCAGCGCCAGCGGGGGGCCCACAGATACGCAGTATTTT. Translation: CASSASGGPTDTQYF. The chain links TRBV7-9 to TRBJ2-3, with 9 bases that match TRBD2. J gave up 2 bases and V 5 bases, and 5 bases lay outside the gene matches. The CDR3 has 15 residues. Germline CDR1 reads SEHNR; CDR2 reads FQNEAQ (reference sequence). Variable domain in full (rest from reference TRBV7-9 and TRBJ2-3): DTGVSQNPRHKITKRGQNVTFRCDPISEHNRLYWYRQTLGQGPEFLTYFQNEAQLEKSRLLSDRFSAERPKGSFSTLEIQRTEQGDSAMYLCASSASGGPTDTQYFGPGTRLTVL.

This rearrangement joins TRBV18 to TRBJ2-2, with TRBD1 as a possible D gene (6 bases). The germline V gene encodes CDR1 KGHSH and CDR2 LQKENI. CDR3 length: 16 residues. V was clipped by 3 bases and J by 5 bases, with 16 bases between them. The CDR3 reads CASSPYPTTGTGELFF. In DNA form, the CDR3 reads TGTGCCAGCTCACCCTACCCCACTACAGGGACCGGGGAGCTGTTTTTT.

This clonotype was recorded at least ten times. The J gene is TRBJ1-2, the V gene TRBV19; 8 bases fit TRBD1. Germline V gives CDR1 LNHDA, CDR2 SQIVND (reference sequence). This CDR3 region has 16 residues. The trim removed 3 bases at V and 6 bases at J, leaving 12 bases unmatched. The DNA of the CDR3 is TGTGCCAGTAGTATCTTGTTCCGGGACAGGACCCATGGCTACACCTTC. Encoded protein: CASSILFRDRTHGYTF.

The gene calls are TRBV19 and TRBJ1-1; weak D call: TRBD1 (5 bases). Germline CDR1 reads LNHDA; CDR2 reads SQIVND (reference sequence). V was cut by 6 bases and J by 4 bases, with 15 bases left in between. This CDR3 has 14 residues. The DNA of the CDR3 is TGTGCCAGTAGGGTCAGGGAGAATCGCACTGAAGCTTTCTTT. Translated: CASRVRENRTEAFF. The variable domain in full, with the rest retrieved from reference TRBV19 and TRBJ1-1, is DGGITQSPKYLFRKEGQNVTLSCEQNLNHDAMYWYRQDPGQGLRLIYYSQIVNDFQKGDIAEGYSVSREKKESFPLTVTSAQKNPTAFYLCASRVRENRTEAFFGQGTRLTVV.

This clonotype has at least ten counts. This chain connects TRBV7-9 to TRBJ2-7, with unresolved D. The germline gives CDR1 SEHNR, CDR2 FQNEAQ (reference sequence). V lost 1 base, J lost 4 bases, and 8 bases lay in between. The CDR3 length is 13 residues. CDR3 bases: TGTGCCAGCAGCTTAGTTGAGGATTACGAGCAGTACTTC. It encodes CASSLVEDYEQYF. Looking up the rest from reference TRBV7-9 and TRBJ2-7 gives the full variable domain: DTGVSQNPRHKITKRGQNVTFRCDPISEHNRLYWYRQTLGQGPEFLTYFQNEAQLEKSRLLSDRFSAERPKGSFSTLEIQRTEQGDSAMYLCASSLVEDYEQYFGPGTRLTVT.

This clonotype was seen repeatedly, ten times or more. The chain is built from TRBV11-2 and TRBJ1-6; 8 bases line up with TRBD1. The CDR3 contains 14 residues. CDR1 is SGHAT and CDR2 is FQNNGV in the germline V gene. J gave up 6 bases and V 5 bases, and 3 bases lay outside the gene matches. CDR3 bases: TGTGCCAGCAGCCCGGACAGGGTTAATTCACCCCTCCACTTT. Protein product: CASSPDRVNSPLHF.

This rearrangement joins TRBV4-2 to TRBJ1-5; D remains unclear. This CDR3 has 14 amino acids. The V end lost 4 bases, the J end lost 11 bases, and 18 bases lay between the germline ends. The germline V gene has CDR1 LGHNA and CDR2 YNFKEQ. The CDR3 sequence is CASSPHSEGDAQHF. The CDR3 region has the DNA TGTGCCAGCAGCCCTCATTCTGAGGGTGATGCCCAGCATTTT.

The table lists this clonotype with many counts. The chain couples TRBV7-2 to TRBJ2-5; 12 nucleotides agree with TRBD2. The CDR3 is 16 residues long. CDR1 and CDR2 (germline): SGHTA, FQGNSA. The J segment lost 5 bases and the V segment lost 1 base, leaving 5 bases of the junction unmatched. The CDR3 nucleotides read TGTGCCAGCAGCTTAGGGACTAGCGGGGTCGTGGAGACCCAGTACTTC. Protein sequence: CASSLGTSGVVETQYF.

This clonotype was found a few times. The chain uses TRBV3-1 and TRBJ2-7, with D possibly matching TRBD2 (5 bases). V lost 1 base and J lost 4, with 14 bases in between. The V gene's germline CDR1 is LGHDT and CDR2 YNNKEL (reference sequence). The CDR3 totals 15 residues. CDR3 protein: CASSQVFGVEYEQYF. The CDR3 nucleotides are TGTGCCAGCAGCCAAGTTTTCGGGGTTGAGTACGAGCAGTACTTC.

This clonotype was found many times. This sequence joins TRBV12-3 or TRBV12-4 and TRBJ2-4; tentatively, D is TRBD2 (6 bases). V was clipped by 3 bases and J by 0 bases, with 9 bases between them. The CDR3 extends over 15 amino acids. Here the CDR3 reads CASSFAGLAKNIQYF. Here the CDR3 DNA reads TGTGCCAGCAGTTTCGCGGGGCTAGCCAAAAACATTCAGTACTTC.

This clonotype has a single count. The rearrangement joins TRBV7-9 to TRBJ1-2; TRBD1 agrees at 12 bases. Germline trimming cut 5 bases from V and 3 bases from J; bases unmatched to any gene: 7. The length of the CDR3 is 16 residues. Per germline, CDR1 SEHNR and CDR2 FQNEAQ (reference sequence). The CDR3 region has the DNA TGTGCCAGCAGCGTAGGGGGGACAGGGGGCTACTATGGCTACACCTTC. Its protein product is CASSVGGTGGYYGYTF. Looking up the rest from reference TRBV7-9 and TRBJ1-2 gives the full variable domain: DTGVSQNPRHKITKRGQNVTFRCDPISEHNRLYWYRQTLGQGPEFLTYFQNEAQLEKSRLLSDRFSAERPKGSFSTLEIQRTEQGDSAMYLCASSVGGTGGYYGYTFGSGTRLTVV.

This clonotype was seen a handful of times. The chain recombines TRBV25-1 with TRBJ2-6; possible D gene TRBD2, 5 bases. This CDR3 has 17 residues. Trimming took 4 bases from V and 0 from J, leaving 13 bases between them. Germline V CDR1 and CDR2: MGHDK, SYGVNS. The CDR3 sequence: CASSARDSSSGANVLTF. For the CDR3, the DNA is TGTGCCAGCAGTGCTCGGGATTCAAGCTCTGGGGCCAACGTCCTGACTTTC.

This clonotype was found many times. The gene calls are TRBV12-3 or TRBV12-4 and TRBJ2-7, with D uncertain. The CDR3 has 13 amino acids. With 1 base removed from V and 3 bases from J, the gap between germline ends came to 7 bases. The CDR3: CASSLVSVYEQYF. CDR3 DNA: TGTGCCAGCAGTTTAGTGTCGGTCTACGAGCAGTACTTC.

The rearrangement uses TRBV5-6 and TRBJ2-5, with no clear D. With 7 bases removed from V and 5 bases from J, the gap between germline ends came to 21 bases. Per the germline V gene, CDR1 is SGHDT and CDR2 is YYEEEE. The CDR3 totals 15 residues. CDR3 protein: CASSLWARSRETQYF. DNA for the CDR3: TGTGCCAGCTCATTGTGGGCTAGGTCCAGGGAGACCCAGTACTTC.

Worth noting for this clonotype: A clone one base away is much larger, so this may be a read error. This rearrangement joins TRBV7-2 to TRBJ2-2; D uncertain. The CDR3 is 15 residues long. The germline CDR1 and CDR2 sequences are SGHTA and FQGNSA. CDR3 coding DNA: TGTGCCAGCGGCTTACTTGGGCAGAACACCGGGGAGCTGTTTTTT. It is translated as CASGLLGQNTGELFF.

This clonotype was counted many times. This chain uses TRBV2 with TRBJ2-7, with D possibly being TRBD1 (5 bases). The CDR3 runs 15 residues. Looked up from germline, CDR1 is SNHLY and CDR2 is FYNNEI. V was trimmed by 6 bases and J by 5 bases, leaving 20 bases between them. This CDR3 is CASRAATGVEHEQYF. The CDR3, as DNA: TGTGCCAGCAGGGCCGCTACAGGAGTAGAGCACGAGCAGTACTTC. Drawing the rest from reference TRBV2 and TRBJ2-7, the complete variable domain is EPEVTQTPSHQVTQMGQEVILRCVPISNHLYFYWYRQILGQKVEFLVSFYNNEISEKSEIFDDQFSVERPDGSNFTLKIRSTKLEDSAMYFCASRAATGVEHEQYFGPGTRLTVT.

The chain has TRBV4-2 and TRBJ2-2; perhaps TRBD1 as D (6 bases). The V and J ends lost 0 bases and 1 base respectively, with 12 bases between them. Germline V gene data show CDR1 as LGHNA and CDR2 as YNFKEQ. The CDR3 contains 17 residues. The CDR3 loop is CASSQEFQGLNTGELFF. The DNA of the CDR3 is TGTGCCAGCAGCCAAGAGTTCCAGGGGCTGAACACCGGGGAGCTGTTTTTT.